Below are 25 T cell receptor beta chains sequenced from a single sample in a study of OX40 agonist ivuxolimab in advanced cancers. Using immunoSEQ multiplex PCR, the repertoire was profiled, and TCRdb retains in-frame clones only, with some absent. The sample shows fewer than 90,000 clones, approximately 89% of them seen only once. The material was CD4+ or CD8+ T cells sorted from blood, obtained in a trial of the OX40 agonist ivuxolimab. The receptors come from an adult with an advanced solid tumor such as melanoma, head and neck, liver or kidney cancer.

The chain links TRBV18 to TRBJ1-5, with 8 bases that match TRBD1. CDR1 and CDR2 from the germline V gene are KGHSH and LQKENI. Trimming took 3 bases from V and 5 from J; bases not matched to a gene: 3. The CDR3 length is 14 residues. DNA for the CDR3: TGTGCCAGCTCACCGACAGGGGCGGATCAGCCCCAGCATTTT. Its translation: CASSPTGADQPQHF. The variable domain in full, completed from reference TRBV18 and TRBJ1-5, reads NAGVMQNPRHLVRRRGQEARLRCSPMKGHSHVYWYRQLPEEGLKFMVYLQKENIIDESGMPKERFSAEFPKEGPSILRIQQVVRGDSAAYFCASSPTGADQPQHFGDGTRLSIL.

The V and J genes are TRBV5-1 and TRBJ2-1; 9 bases align to TRBD2. Looked up from germline, CDR1 is SGHRS and CDR2 is YFSETQ. This CDR3 spans 16 amino acids. Germline trimming cut 0 bases from V and 7 bases from J; bases unmatched to any gene: 8. The CDR3 reads CASSLGVAGVVNEQFF. In nucleotides, the CDR3 is TGCGCCAGCAGCTTGGGCGTAGCGGGAGTTGTAAATGAGCAGTTCTTC.

The chain is built from TRBV28 and TRBJ2-6; D call uncertain. Germline values: CDR1 MDHEN, CDR2 SYDVKM. This CDR3 comprises 14 residues. Trimming stripped 10 bases from V and 4 bases from J, with 14 bases between. For the CDR3, the DNA is TGTGCCACCTTGCTTAGAACCGGGGCCAACGTCCTGACTTTC. Translation gives CATLLRTGANVLTF.

This clone has more than one count but fewer than ten. The sample carries other DNA sequences with the same CDR3. The chain joins TRBV29-1 to TRBJ2-7; D not certain. Trimming pared 4 bases from V and 3 bases from J, leaving 7 bases between. The germline CDR1 and CDR2 sequences are SQVTM and ANQGSEA. The CDR3 extends over 11 amino acids. CDR3 coding DNA: TGCAGCGTTGCCTACAGCTACGAGCAGTACTTC. Translating gives CSVAYSYEQYF.

The chain couples TRBV19 to TRBJ2-4, with 8 bases matching TRBD1. Trimming removed 5 bases from V and 8 bases from J; junction bases left unmatched: 8. Germline loops: CDR1 LNHDA, CDR2 SQIVND (reference sequence). The CDR3 has 14 amino acids. CDR3: CASSPRTGLDIQYF. CDR3 in DNA: TGTGCCAGTAGTCCACGGACAGGGTTAGACATTCAGTACTTC.

The rearrangement links TRBV18 to TRBJ2-7; perhaps TRBD2 as D (5 bases). V was clipped by 3 bases and J by 3 bases, with 12 bases between them. Per germline, CDR1 KGHSH and CDR2 LQKENI. CDR3 length: 14 amino acids. CDR3: CASSPSRSGYEQYF. Here the CDR3 DNA reads TGTGCCAGCTCACCCTCTCGGAGCGGCTACGAGCAGTACTTC.

The chain joins TRBV11-2 to TRBJ1-1; a possible D gene is TRBD1 (6 bases). Trimming took off 6 bases at V and 1 base at J, with 15 bases between the two ends. Per the germline V gene, CDR1 is SGHAT and CDR2 is FQNNGV. CDR3 length: 15 residues. The DNA of the CDR3 is TGTGCCAGCAGAAACTGGTGGGGGGCGAACACTGAAGCTTTCTTT. As protein: CASRNWWGANTEAFF.

The V and J genes are TRBV7-3 and TRBJ2-3, with D maybe TRBD1 (6 bases). Germline CDR1 and CDR2: SGHTA and FQGTGA. This CDR3 comprises 15 residues. Trimming shortened V by 3 bases and J by 2 bases, and 12 bases separated the two germline ends. The CDR3 spells CASSFLGQNTDTQYF. The CDR3 nucleotides are TGTGCCAGCAGCTTCCTCGGACAGAACACAGATACGCAGTATTTT.

This sequence joins TRBV7-9 and TRBJ1-2, with 7 bases matching TRBD1. The germline CDR1 and CDR2 sequences are SEHNR and FQNEAQ (reference sequence). The trim removed 4 bases at V and 4 bases at J, leaving 12 bases unmatched. The CDR3 spans 16 residues. The chain's CDR3 is CASSSTGDRALYGYTF. Here the CDR3 DNA reads TGTGCCAGCAGCTCAACGGGGGACAGAGCTCTCTATGGCTACACCTTC.

The chain recombines TRBV5-1 with TRBJ1-3, with D possibly TRBD1 on 5 matching bases. The CDR3 is made up of 14 amino acids. Germline loops: CDR1 SGHRS, CDR2 YFSETQ. Trimming left V 2 bases short and J 4 bases short, with 10 bases between. CDR3: CASSFGGDGNTIYF. CDR3 nucleotides: TGCGCCAGCAGCTTCGGCGGGGACGGAAACACCATATATTTT. The complete variable domain, with remaining parts taken from reference TRBV5-1 and TRBJ1-3, reads KAGVTQTPRYLIKTRGQQVTLSCSPISGHRSVSWYQQTPGQGLQFLFEYFSETQRNKGNFPGRFSGRQFSNSRSEMNVSTLELGDSALYLCASSFGGDGNTIYFGEGSWLTVV.

The chain has TRBV11-2 and TRBJ2-5; D not certain. V was clipped by 0 bases and J by 4 bases, with 3 bases between them. CDR3 size: 12 residues. CDR1 is SGHAT and CDR2 is FQNNGV in the germline V gene. The CDR3 loop reads CASSLDRETQYF. CDR3 nucleotides: TGTGCCAGCAGCTTAGATCGAGAGACCCAGTACTTC.

The chain combines TRBV7-9 with TRBJ2-2; the D gene is possibly TRBD1 (5 bases). Deletions cut 0 bases from V and 4 bases from J, with 9 bases between. Per the germline V gene, CDR1 is SEHNR and CDR2 is FQNEAQ (reference sequence). The CDR3 is 15 residues long. The CDR3 nucleotides read TGTGCCAGCAGCTTAGCGGCAGGGTCCACCGGGGAGCTGTTTTTT. Translating gives CASSLAAGSTGELFF.

The J gene is TRBJ2-3, the V gene TRBV5-1, with D perhaps TRBD2 (6 bases). CDR1 SGHRS and CDR2 YFSETQ come from the germline V gene. V lost 0 bases and J 1 base, leaving 12 bases between the germline ends. CDR3 length equals 16 residues. The CDR3 nucleotides are TGCGCCAGCAGCTTGGAAAGGGACTTAGGCACAGATACGCAGTATTTT. Its translation is CASSLERDLGTDTQYF.

The chain is built from TRBV9 and TRBJ2-5; a possible D gene is TRBD1 (5 bases). The CDR3 sequence is 14 residues long. V dropped 2 bases and J dropped 4 bases, with 12 bases sitting between them. Per germline, CDR1 SGDLS and CDR2 YYNGEE. CDR3 region: CASSVGQGRETQYF. Written as DNA, the CDR3 is TGTGCCAGCAGCGTGGGGCAGGGCCGAGAGACCCAGTACTTC. Full variable domain (remainder filled in from reference TRBV9 and TRBJ2-5): DSGVTQTPKHLITATGQRVTLRCSPRSGDLSVYWYQQSLDQGLQFLIQYYNGEERAKGNILERFSAQQFPDLHSELNLSSLELGDSALYFCASSVGQGRETQYFGPGTRLLVL.

The J gene is TRBJ2-2, the V gene TRBV27; D not certain. The CDR3 loop spans 13 amino acids. Trimming cost V 0 bases and J 5 bases, with 4 bases left between them. Germline CDR1 MNHEY, CDR2 SMNVEV (reference sequence). The CDR3 coding sequence is TGTGCCAGCAGTTTATCGGGAACCGGGGAGCTGTTTTTT. Amino acids: CASSLSGTGELFF.

The rearrangement uses TRBV6-6 and TRBJ2-3; D call uncertain. The germline V gene encodes CDR1 MNHNY and CDR2 SVGAGI (reference sequence). Trimming shortened V by 7 bases and J by 6 bases, and 14 bases separated the two germline ends. This CDR3 contains 13 residues. CDR3 sequence reads: CASNGASRDTQYF. For the CDR3, the DNA is TGTGCCAGCAACGGAGCGAGCCGCGATACGCAGTATTTT.

The rearrangement links TRBV4-3 to TRBJ2-3, with 9 bases matching TRBD2. Germline V lookup: CDR1 LGHNA, CDR2 YSLEER. This CDR3 has 17 residues. The trim removed 1 base at V and 5 bases at J, leaving 10 bases unmatched. The CDR3 loop is CASSQAGTSPGRDTQYF. In nucleotides, the CDR3 is TGCGCCAGCAGCCAAGCCGGGACTAGCCCCGGGAGAGATACGCAGTATTTT.

This chain links TRBV5-1 with TRBJ2-1, with D perhaps assigned TRBD1 or TRBD2 (5 bases each). This CDR3 is 15 amino acids long. Germline V lookup: CDR1 SGHRS, CDR2 YFSETQ. The V gene lost 3 bases and the J gene lost 10 bases, with 20 bases spanning the gap. CDR3 nucleotides: TGCGCCAGCAGCTCACAACCGGGATCCCAGGGCGAGCAGTTCTTC. Protein sequence: CASSSQPGSQGEQFF.

The rearrangement joins TRBV6-1 to TRBJ2-7, with D hard to call. CDR1 and CDR2 (germline): MNHNS, SASEGT. The CDR3 loop spans 12 amino acids. Trimming left V 5 bases short and J 6 bases short, with 11 bases between. The CDR3 is CASSNPDREQYV. The CDR3 nucleotides are TGTGCCAGCAGTAACCCTGACCGCGAGCAGTACGTC.

There are a few counts of this clone. V usage is TRBV28 and J usage is TRBJ1-6; D gene unclear. The CDR3 is 9 amino acids. V lost 6 bases and J 13 bases, leaving 4 bases between the germline ends. Germline V gene sequence: CDR1 MDHEN, CDR2 SYDVKM. CDR3 coding DNA: TGTGCCAGCAGCCCCCCCCTCCACTTT. Translation gives CASSPPLHF.

The chain links TRBV5-4 to TRBJ1-4, with D possibly being TRBD1 (5 bases). In germline, CDR1 is SGHNT, CDR2 YYREEE (reference sequence). V shed 0 bases and J shed 8 bases, with 11 bases lying between them. The CDR3 runs 14 residues. Written as DNA, the CDR3 is TGTGCCAGCAGCTTGGCTGGCAGGGAGGAAAAACTGTTTTTT. Amino acid sequence: CASSLAGREEKLFF. Based on the CDR3 plus reference TRBV5-4 and TRBJ1-4, the full variable domain is ETGVTQSPTHLIKTRGQQVTLRCSSQSGHNTVSWYQQALGQGPQFIFQYYREEENGRGNFPPRFSGLQFPNYSSELNVNALELDDSALYLCASSLAGREEKLFFGSGTQLSVL.

V gene TRBV7-9 combines with J gene TRBJ2-1, with a possible D match to TRBD2 (6 bases). The CDR3 sequence is 17 residues long. V shed 1 base and J shed 0 bases, with 13 bases lying between them. Looked up from germline, CDR1 is SEHNR and CDR2 is FQNEAQ (reference sequence). This chain's CDR3 is CASSLDWVGSSYNEQFF. The CDR3 bases are TGTGCCAGCAGCTTAGATTGGGTCGGGAGCTCCTACAATGAGCAGTTCTTC.

V is TRBV28 and J is TRBJ1-1; D possibly corresponds to TRBD1 (5 bases). The germline gives CDR1 MDHEN, CDR2 SYDVKM. The CDR3 covers 16 residues. V was clipped by 6 bases and J by 2 bases, with 19 bases between them. CDR3 nucleotide sequence: TGTGCCAGCAGCCGAGCAGGGTCGGGGCAAAACACTGAAGCTTTCTTT. It translates to CASSRAGSGQNTEAFF.

The chain uses TRBV7-6 and TRBJ2-1; TRBD1 aligns across 8 bases. V was clipped by 2 bases and J by 3 bases; unmatched bases: 0. There are 14 residues in the CDR3. CDR1 and CDR2 from the germline V gene are SGHVS and FNYEAQ. The CDR3 DNA sequence: TGTGCCAGCAGCTTAACAGGGGGCTACAATGAGCAGTTCTTC. It translates to CASSLTGGYNEQFF.

The rearrangement uses TRBV9 and TRBJ2-7, with D possibly being TRBD1 or TRBD2 (6 bases each). Per the germline V gene, CDR1 is SGDLS and CDR2 is YYNGEE. The CDR3 totals 15 residues. V was clipped by 0 bases and J by 2 bases, with 12 bases between them. The CDR3: CASSVGGASAYEQYF. The CDR3 nucleotides read TGTGCCAGCAGCGTAGGGGGGGCTAGCGCCTACGAGCAGTACTTC.